One and the same sample provided the 6 T cell receptor beta chains below, sequenced in a study of blood T cells in healthy people across ages. Together with a sample-barcoded 5' primer, a J-beta primer mix was included in a second PCR lasting roughly 6 to 12 cycles. TCRdb redid the calling of the 5' RACE reads with MiXCR, one entry per CDR3 protein. The top ten hold approximately 10% of the sample, which has roughly 1,500,000 distinct CDR3 sequences, roughly 32% seen once. The sample was blood. The receptors come from a woman aged 25 to 39 in good health.

The chain recombines TRBV7-2 with TRBJ1-3; D not resolved. Germline-derived CDR1 and CDR2 are SGHTA and FQGNSA. V was shortened by 1 base and J by 0 bases, with 4 bases between the two germline ends. The CDR3 covers 14 residues. The CDR3 nucleotides read TGTGCCAGCAGCTTAGACTCCTCTGGAAACACCATATATTTT. Translating it yields CASSLDSSGNTIYF.

This clonotype has just a few counts. The chain links TRBV10-3 to TRBJ2-3; D remains ambiguous. In germline, CDR1 is ENHRY, CDR2 SYGVKD. This CDR3 comprises 15 residues. V shed 2 bases and J shed 1 base, with 10 bases lying between them. CDR3 loop: CAISEEEPGTDTQYF. The CDR3 bases are TGTGCCATCAGTGAGGAGGAGCCCGGCACAGATACGCAGTATTTT.

A word on this clonotype: Just one base apart from a much larger clone, this may be a read error. The chain combines TRBV29-1 with TRBJ2-1, with D perhaps TRBD2 (6 bases). From germline, CDR1 is SQVTM and CDR2 ANQGSEA. The CDR3 contains 14 residues. The CDR3 spells CSVDGGEGYNEQVF. In DNA form, the CDR3 reads TGCAGCGTTGACGGGGGAGAAGGTTACAATGAGCAGGTCTTC.

The chain is built from TRBV18 and TRBJ1-2, with 8 bases matching TRBD1. Germline CDR1 reads KGHSH; CDR2 reads LQKENI. After removal of 2 bases from V and 7 bases from J, the junction contained 12 bases not matched to a gene. This CDR3 is built from 16 residues. The chain's CDR3 is CASSPLQGVNDAGYTF. CDR3 in DNA: TGTGCCAGCTCACCATTACAGGGGGTAAATGATGCTGGCTACACCTTC.

The chain uses TRBV5-1 and TRBJ2-7; 7 positions match TRBD1. The CDR3 runs 14 residues. The germline V gene has CDR1 SGHRS and CDR2 YFSETQ. The trim removed 4 bases at V and 2 bases at J, leaving 6 bases unmatched. The CDR3 here is CASSTGQTPYEQYF. CDR3 coding DNA: TGCGCCAGCAGCACGGGACAGACTCCCTACGAGCAGTACTTC.

This clonotype has ten or more counts. An end of the junction differs from the germline gene, which may be a read error. V and J are TRBV7-9 and TRBJ2-3, with TRBD2 as a possible D gene (5 bases). The CDR3 loop spans 12 amino acids. Looked up from germline, CDR1 is SEHNR and CDR2 is FQNEAQ (reference sequence). CDR3 in amino acids: CASSPLGDTQYF. CDR3 DNA: TGCGCCAGCAGCCCACTAGGGGATACGCAGTATTTT. The whole variable domain, filled in from reference TRBV7-9 and TRBJ2-3, reads DTGVSQNPRHKITKRGQNVTFRCDPISEHNRLYWYRQTLGQGPEFLTYFQNEAQLEKSRLLSDRFSAERPKGSFSTLEIQRTEQGDSAMYLCASSPLGDTQYFGPGTRLTVL.